What follows is one T cell receptor beta chain and its context. This sample was included in a study of cytomegalovirus exposure and HLA in healthy donors. Germline trimming cut 4 bases from V and 1 base from J; bases unmatched to any gene: 4. Germline V gene lookup returns CDR1 WNHNN and CDR2 SYGVQD (reference sequence). This CDR3 has 15 amino acids. The protocol was immunoSEQ multiplex PCR, while the TCRdb copy is restricted to in-frame clones and leaves out a portion. This sample yields under 200,000 clones, of which roughly 91% are seen a single time; about a tenth belongs to the top ten. Material: PBMCs. This TCR was sampled from a woman between 18 and 30 years old in good health and CMV-seropositive. This sequence joins TRBV10-1 and TRBJ2-3, with 8 nucleotides matching TRBD1. CDR3 sequence: CASSGGQERTDTQYF. CDR3 in DNA: TGCGCCAGCAGTGGGGGACAGGAGCGCACAGATACGCAGTATTTT.